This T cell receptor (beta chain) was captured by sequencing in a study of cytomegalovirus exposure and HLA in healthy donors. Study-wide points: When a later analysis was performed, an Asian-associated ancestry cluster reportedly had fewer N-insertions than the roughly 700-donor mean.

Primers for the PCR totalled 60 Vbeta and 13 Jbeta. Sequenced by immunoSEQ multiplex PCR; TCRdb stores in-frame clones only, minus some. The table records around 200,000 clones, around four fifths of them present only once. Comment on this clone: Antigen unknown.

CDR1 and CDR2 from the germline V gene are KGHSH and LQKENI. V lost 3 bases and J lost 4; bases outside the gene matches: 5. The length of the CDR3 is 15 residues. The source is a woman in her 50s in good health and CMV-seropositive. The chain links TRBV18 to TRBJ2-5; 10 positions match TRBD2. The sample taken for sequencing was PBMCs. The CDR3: CASSPPGLALETQYF. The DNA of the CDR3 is TGTGCCAGCTCACCCCCGGGACTAGCGCTAGAGACCCAGTACTTC.